The next 29 T cell receptor beta chains were all read from a single sample in a study of control samples from healthy donors and cancer patients. The protocol was immunoSEQ multiplex PCR, while the TCRdb copy is restricted to in-frame clones and leaves out a portion. The data contain about 55,000 clones, roughly 94% of them seen just once; the ten biggest clones take up 2.4%. What was sequenced was blood. Every receptor here comes from a young man in good health.

The chain employs TRBV10-3 and TRBJ2-1, with TRBD2 matching 7 bases. This CDR3 is 15 amino acids long. Trimming took 7 bases from V and 6 from J; bases not matched to a gene: 12. Germline loops: CDR1 ENHRY, CDR2 SYGVKD. This CDR3 reads CAINLGGSKGNEQFF. Written as DNA, the CDR3 is TGTGCCATCAATCTTGGCGGGAGTAAGGGCAATGAGCAGTTCTTC.

The chain has TRBV2 and TRBJ2-3; 8 bases are a match to TRBD2. The CDR3 is made up of 16 amino acids. J gave up 0 bases and V 4 bases, and 6 bases lay outside the gene matches. Germline V gene lookup returns CDR1 SNHLY and CDR2 FYNNEI. CDR3 sequence reads: CASSARLASSTDTQYF. Written as DNA, the CDR3 is TGTGCCAGCAGTGCCCGACTAGCGAGCAGCACAGATACGCAGTATTTT.

The chain joins TRBV7-3 to TRBJ1-3, with no clear D. V lost 2 bases, J lost 1 base, and 9 bases lay in between. Germline V gene lookup returns CDR1 SGHTA and CDR2 FQGTGA. The CDR3 has 15 residues. Here the CDR3 DNA reads TGTGCCAGCAGCTTAGTTACTGGGTCTGGAAACACCATATATTTT. This translates into CASSLVTGSGNTIYF.

The chain links TRBV5-4 to TRBJ1-6; TRBD1 is a possible D gene (6 bases). Trimming removed 4 bases at V and 3 bases at J, with 11 bases between. Per germline, CDR1 SGHNT and CDR2 YYREEE (reference sequence). The CDR3 is 15 amino acids. The CDR3 DNA is TGTGCCAGCAGCCTTCAACAGGGCTATAATTCACCCCTCCACTTT. This translates into CASSLQQGYNSPLHF.

The CDR3 protein is CASSFPLAGVPYEQYF. As DNA, the CDR3 is TGCGCCAGCAGCTTCCCTTTAGCGGGAGTACCCTACGAGCAGTACTTC. V gene TRBV5-1 combines with J gene TRBJ2-7, with 9 positions matching TRBD2. The V and J ends lost 2 bases and 2 bases, in that order; junction bases with no gene match: 8. The CDR3 extends over 16 amino acids. Germline CDR1 and CDR2: SGHRS and YFSETQ.

This chain connects TRBV27 to TRBJ2-7, with D possibly being TRBD2 (6 bases). The V gene lost 4 bases and the J gene lost 5 bases, with 15 bases spanning the gap. The length of the CDR3 is 14 residues. Germline CDR1 and CDR2: MNHEY and SMNVEV (reference sequence). The CDR3 bases are TGTGCCAGCAGTTGGATCCAGGGACTCCACGAGCAGTACTTC. This encodes CASSWIQGLHEQYF.

The chain carries TRBV27 and TRBJ2-1; unclear D gene. The CDR3 covers 13 residues. Germline V lookup: CDR1 MNHEY, CDR2 SMNVEV (reference sequence). Trimming pared 2 bases from V and 3 bases from J, leaving 5 bases between. CDR3 coding DNA: TGTGCCAGCAGTTTAATGGGCTACAATGAGCAGTTCTTC. Translating it yields CASSLMGYNEQFF.

The J gene is TRBJ2-2, the V gene TRBV24-1, with 14 bases matching TRBD2. With V trimmed by 7 bases and J by 3 bases, 6 bases remained unmatched. The CDR3 length is 17 residues. Germline CDR1 is KGHDR and CDR2 is SFDVKD. CDR3 in amino acids: CATSPTSGRAYTGELFF. As DNA, the CDR3 is TGTGCCACCAGCCCGACTAGCGGGAGGGCCTACACCGGGGAGCTGTTTTTT.

CDR3 sequence reads: CASSFGLYGSNQPQHF. The DNA of the CDR3 is TGTGCCAGCAGTTTCGGTTTGTATGGCAGCAATCAGCCCCAGCATTTT. The V call is TRBV28, the J call TRBJ1-5, with D unresolved. Per germline, CDR1 MDHEN and CDR2 SYDVKM. The CDR3 is 16 amino acids. The germline V and J ends were trimmed by 3 bases and 1 base, with 13 bases remaining between them.

The chain recombines TRBV25-1 with TRBJ2-1; 9 positions agree with TRBD1. There are 15 residues in the CDR3. V was pared by 6 bases and J by 3 bases, with 6 bases of the junction left unmatched. Germline CDR1 is MGHDK and CDR2 is SYGVNS. This CDR3 reads CASSADRGSYNEQFF. Here the CDR3 DNA reads TGTGCCAGCAGCGCCGACAGGGGGAGCTACAATGAGCAGTTCTTC.

The gene calls are TRBV20-1 and TRBJ2-1, with a possible D match to TRBD1 (6 bases). This CDR3 comprises 14 residues. Germline V gives CDR1 DFQATT, CDR2 SNEGSKA (reference sequence). The ends were cut back, 3 bases at V and 7 bases at J, with 16 bases in the middle. The CDR3 is CSASGDSGENEQFF. In DNA form, the CDR3 reads TGCAGTGCTAGTGGCGATTCAGGGGAGAATGAGCAGTTCTTC.

The chain has TRBV9 and TRBJ2-1; 10 bases align to TRBD2. V gave up 0 bases and J gave up 6 bases; unmatched junction bases: 3. The germline gives CDR1 SGDLS, CDR2 YYNGEE. The CDR3 is 15 residues long. CDR3 in amino acids: CASSVDTSGINEQFF. The DNA of the CDR3 is TGTGCCAGCAGCGTAGATACTAGCGGGATCAATGAGCAGTTCTTC.

The CDR3 spells CASSRDRGLEQYF. DNA of the CDR3: TGTGCCAGCAGCCGGGACAGGGGGCTCGAGCAGTACTTC. The rearrangement uses TRBV28 and TRBJ2-7; 12 positions match TRBD1. The CDR3 runs 13 residues. V gave up 6 bases and J gave up 6 bases; unmatched junction bases: 3. The germline gives CDR1 MDHEN, CDR2 SYDVKM.

This clone was recorded once. As DNA, the CDR3 is TGTGCCAGCAGCCTGAACACCGGGGAGCTGTTTTTT. This encodes CASSLNTGELFF. The chain couples TRBV7-3 to TRBJ2-2; D uncertain. From germline, CDR1 is SGHTA and CDR2 FQGTGA. This CDR3 contains 12 residues. Trimming cost V 5 bases and J 1 base, with 2 bases left between them.

The chain combines TRBV18 with TRBJ2-5; D gene ambiguous. V lost 3 bases, J lost 1 base, and 9 bases lay in between. Germline CDR1 KGHSH, CDR2 LQKENI. The CDR3 consists of 14 residues. The CDR3 DNA sequence: TGTGCCAGCTCACCTGTCACTCTCCAAGAGACCCAGTACTTC. The encoded protein is CASSPVTLQETQYF. Using reference TRBV18 and TRBJ2-5 for the parts outside the CDR3, the full variable domain is NAGVMQNPRHLVRRRGQEARLRCSPMKGHSHVYWYRQLPEEGLKFMVYLQKENIIDESGMPKERFSAEFPKEGPSILRIQQVVRGDSAAYFCASSPVTLQETQYFGPGTRLLVL.

The chain recombines TRBV6-1 with TRBJ1-5; no clear D gene. This CDR3 has 15 residues. Germline loops: CDR1 MNHNS, CDR2 SASEGT. The germline V and J ends were trimmed by 0 bases and 2 bases, with 8 bases remaining between them. The DNA for the CDR3 is TGTGCCAGCAGTGAAGCCCCTAGGGGCAATCAGCCCCAGCATTTT. As protein: CASSEAPRGNQPQHF.

The chain links TRBV7-9 to TRBJ2-4; unclear D gene. Germline assignment: CDR1 SEHNR and CDR2 FQNEAQ (reference sequence). V was cut by 1 base and J by 2 bases, with 12 bases left in between. CDR3 size: 16 residues. Written as DNA, the CDR3 is TGTGCCAGCAGCTTAGAGGGAACTGGGTCCAAAAACATTCAGTACTTC. As protein: CASSLEGTGSKNIQYF.

The rearrangement links TRBV7-9 to TRBJ1-2, with 9 bases aligning to TRBD1. Germline lookup yields CDR1 SEHNR and CDR2 FQNEAQ (reference sequence). The V and J ends lost 5 bases and 5 bases, in that order; junction bases with no gene match: 6. This CDR3 is built from 14 residues. The CDR3 protein is CASSARDRVYGYTF. DNA for the CDR3: TGTGCCAGCAGCGCCAGGGACAGGGTGTATGGCTACACCTTC.

The CDR3 is CASSQDGGGRGADTQYF. CDR3 nucleotide sequence: TGTGCCAGCAGCCAAGACGGCGGCGGGAGAGGCGCAGATACGCAGTATTTT. The genes are TRBV4-2 and TRBJ2-3; the match to TRBD2 covers 7 bases. V lost 0 bases and J lost 4; bases outside the gene matches: 10. This CDR3 region has 17 residues. Germline CDR1 reads LGHNA; CDR2 reads YNFKEQ.

This chain joins TRBV6-6 and TRBJ1-6; TRBD1 is a possible D gene (5 bases). CDR1 is MNHNY, CDR2 SVGAGI, per germline (reference sequence). The CDR3 has 17 amino acids. Trimming pared 5 bases from V and 7 bases from J, leaving 21 bases between. CDR3 in DNA: TGTGCCAGCAGTCCTACCCCGCTCCGGGACCCAAATTCACCCCTCCACTTT. This gives the protein CASSPTPLRDPNSPLHF.

The chain recombines TRBV9 with TRBJ2-7, with TRBD1 as a possible D gene (6 bases). The CDR3 consists of 14 residues. V lost 0 bases, J lost 4 bases, and 11 bases lay in between. Germline CDR1 and CDR2: SGDLS and YYNGEE. This CDR3 reads CASSVATGSYEQYF. For the CDR3, the DNA is TGTGCCAGCAGCGTAGCTACAGGGTCTTACGAGCAGTACTTC.

The chain employs TRBV19 and TRBJ2-1, with 13 bases fitting TRBD2. CDR1 is LNHDA, CDR2 SQIVND, per germline (reference sequence). This CDR3 is built from 14 residues. V lost 8 bases to trimming and J lost 6 bases; unmatched junction nucleotides: 4. The CDR3 bases are TGTGCCAGTGGGACTAGCGGGATGATCAATGAGCAGTTCTTC. This translates into CASGTSGMINEQFF.

The V gene is TRBV7-6, the J gene TRBJ1-1; no definite D call. The CDR3 is made up of 15 amino acids. V lost 5 bases to trimming and J lost 4 bases, with 17 bases between them. Germline CDR1 SGHVS, CDR2 FNYEAQ. Written as DNA, the CDR3 is TGTGCCAGCAGCCCCTCCCCCTCTTGGAGCACTGAAGCTTTCTTT. Translated: CASSPSPSWSTEAFF.

V gene TRBV13 combines with J gene TRBJ2-5; 7 nucleotides line up with TRBD2. This CDR3 has 15 residues. J was trimmed by 5 bases and V by 3 bases; bases with no gene match: 9. CDR1 and CDR2 (germline): PRHDT, FYEKMQ (reference sequence). The CDR3 DNA is TGTGCCAGCAGCTTTAGGGACTACCCTCAGGAGACCCAGTACTTC. Amino acids: CASSFRDYPQETQYF.

The chain joins TRBV6-1 to TRBJ2-3, with D perhaps matching TRBD2 (6 bases). The V end lost 2 bases, the J end lost 3 bases, and 12 bases lay between the germline ends. The CDR3 spans 15 residues. Germline values: CDR1 MNHNS, CDR2 SASEGT. The DNA of the CDR3 is TGTGCCAGCAGTGAATCGGTAGCGGCTACAGATACGCAGTATTTT. This sequence encodes CASSESVAATDTQYF.

This chain joins TRBV6-5 and TRBJ1-4; the match to TRBD1 covers 8 bases. Germline V gene lookup returns CDR1 MNHEY and CDR2 SVGAGI. The CDR3 is made up of 15 amino acids. The junction had 6 bases not matched to a gene; V was cut back by 2 bases and J by 7 bases. The CDR3 loop is CASSYDRDRPEKLFF. The CDR3 DNA sequence: TGTGCCAGCAGTTACGACCGGGACAGGCCTGAAAAACTGTTTTTT.

The chain couples TRBV6-4 to TRBJ2-2, with TRBD2 matching 7 bases. V was pared by 6 bases and J by 3 bases, with 4 bases of the junction left unmatched. CDR3 length equals 14 residues. The germline V gene encodes CDR1 MRHNA and CDR2 SNTAGT. The CDR3 bases are TGTGCCAGCAGAGGGAGGGTAGACACCGGGGAGCTGTTTTTT. This encodes CASRGRVDTGELFF.

This clone was detected once. This sequence joins TRBV29-1 and TRBJ2-7, with a tentative D call TRBD1 (5 bases). There are 11 residues in the CDR3. The germline V gene encodes CDR1 SQVTM and CDR2 ANQGSEA. Trimming shortened V by 6 bases and J by 6 bases, and 12 bases separated the two germline ends. The CDR3 protein is CSVSVRGEQYF. The CDR3 bases are TGCAGCGTGTCCGTTAGGGGCGAGCAGTACTTC.

The chain joins TRBV4-3 to TRBJ2-7; possible D gene TRBD1, 6 bases. Trimming took off 1 base at V and 4 bases at J, with 14 bases between the two ends. Germline V lookup: CDR1 LGHNA, CDR2 YSLEER. This CDR3 spans 15 amino acids. The CDR3 is CASSQVLDSLYEQYF. Written as DNA, the CDR3 is TGCGCCAGCAGCCAAGTTCTGGACAGCTTATACGAGCAGTACTTC.